What follows is one T cell receptor beta chain and its context. Its antigen is not yet known. No base quality values were provided; no much bigger clone lies one nucleotide off. Other DNA variants within this sample encode the same CDR3. The data are from a study of blood T cell repertoires in COVID-19 (dated by TCRdb to about 2020). Describing the broader study: Recovered participants in ImmuneRACE Cohort 3 were defined as having two consecutive negative NP/OP PCR tests, clearance from a healthcare professional, or resolution of symptoms. Collaborator samples came from the United States, Italy and Spain and covered acute and convalescent phases of COVID-19. The prospective study material was composed of cDNA or gDNA derived from T cells, B-cell-depleted T cells, or PBMCs. The dataset comprised deeply sampled blood TCRbeta repertoires from subjects exposed to, actively infected with, or recovered from COVID-19. The repertoires were released in a freely available public database intended as a resource for research on the immune response to SARS-CoV-2. Samples came from the ongoing ImmuneRACE study (first 160 participants) plus 1,254 subjects from 6 global collaborators. Sample metadata almost always included a de-identified subject ID, COVID-19 status, age in years and sex. Where available, HLA class I and class II types were taken from metadata supplied by the sample provider and were not determined by assay-based typing.

TCRbeta CDR3 regions were amplified from genomic DNA by means of the immunoSEQ Assay, a bias-controlled multiplex PCR. As for the authors' bioinformatics: Within the assay, amplification of reference gene primers was used to estimate how many nucleated cells each sample contained. Sequence reads were collapsed and filtered to measure the absolute abundance of every unique TCRbeta CDR3 rearrangement. For each sample, productive Simpson clonality was calculated as the square root of Simpson's diversity index over productive rearrangements. TCRdb's version of the immuneACCESS table is confined to in-frame rearrangements and falls short of the full clone set. An unresolved V gene accounts for under half of the shortfall where checked; the remainder is of unknown origin. V, J and clone size are taken as reported in that table, and D and trimming were inferred from the DNA itself. The sample records some 200,000 clones, around 86% of which are singletons. 7% to 9% of the sample belongs to the ten largest clones.

Enrolling through a virtual design, the prospective study's participants ranged in age from roughly 18 to 89 years and lived across around 25 United States geographic areas. In the prospective study, participants were assigned to cohorts based on the clinical history participants reported in a screening survey and a study questionnaire. Each participant in the prospective study had whole blood, serum and a nasopharyngeal or oropharyngeal swab collected by mobile phlebotomists. Prospective study participants could optionally give additional blood draws and questionnaires over an approximately 2-month period. Before DNA extraction, blood samples from the prospective study were shipped at room temperature or frozen. Beyond this particular receptor, the publication reports: The amount of clinical and demographic metadata varied by source and participant and was provided uncurated.

V trim: 2 bases; J trim: 4 bases; unmatched bases: 1. Counted from cysteine to phenylalanine, this CDR3 has 14 amino acids. The kept DNA is CDR3 alone, 42 bases in frame from the first base. From the germline V gene (reference sequence), CDR1 is MNHEY and CDR2 is SMNVEV. In this chain, TRBV27 is recombined with TRBJ2-1; a stretch of 8 junction bases matches TRBD2. The sample consisted of PBMCs or T cells enriched from blood (not recorded which). The receptor was isolated from a man under 40 in a cohort exposed to, infected with or recovered from COVID-19 (not recorded which). The CDR3 has the sequence CASSLGTSYNEQFF. The bases are TGTGCCAGCAGTTTAGGGACTAGTTACAATGAGCAGTTCTTC.